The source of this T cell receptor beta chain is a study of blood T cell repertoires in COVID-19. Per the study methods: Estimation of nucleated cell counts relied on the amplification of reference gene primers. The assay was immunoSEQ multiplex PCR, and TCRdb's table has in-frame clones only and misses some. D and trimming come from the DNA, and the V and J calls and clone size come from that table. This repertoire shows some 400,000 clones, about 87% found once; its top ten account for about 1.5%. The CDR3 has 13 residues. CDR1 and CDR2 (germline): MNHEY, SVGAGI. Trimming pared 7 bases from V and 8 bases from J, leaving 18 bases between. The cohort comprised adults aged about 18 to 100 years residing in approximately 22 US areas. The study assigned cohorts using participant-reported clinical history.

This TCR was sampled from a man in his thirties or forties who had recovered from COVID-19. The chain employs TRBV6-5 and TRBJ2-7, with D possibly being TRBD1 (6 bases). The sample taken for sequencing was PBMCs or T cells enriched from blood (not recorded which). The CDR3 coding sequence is TGTGCCAGCACCCCTGGGGGCTCGGAGAAGCAGTACTTC. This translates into CASTPGGSEKQYF.